This paragraph reports one TCR beta chain. The antigen it recognizes is unknown. No per-base quality is available; no much larger clone lies one base away. Libraries were made using RACE. The instrument given in TCRdb is NextSeq 500. During library preparation, unique molecular identifiers were attached to individual cDNA molecules so that TCRs could be counted in a quantitative, reproducible way. For every blood RNA sample, sequencing covered both the TCR alpha and TCR beta chains. The authors' analysis ran thus. Samples had a median of roughly 98,000 TCRs, with a range from about 23,224 to 750,000. The Decombinator software suite was used to annotate V, J and CDR3 in the TCR reads. For PS versus PT1 abundance plots, all samples were subsampled to the same number of TCRs (28,000). TCRs were defined as expanded if absent before sensitization and observed at least eight times at the 2-week time point. TCRdb cleaned the public reads at Q25 with fastp, built clones with MiXCR and kept in-frame beta chains. Every distinct CDR3 protein forms one entry, paired with its most common genes and DNA. TCRdb assigned the V and J calls; the authors' analysis was not used. For this sample there are 300,000 to 400,000 distinct CDR3 sequences; around 7% appear just once. The ten most abundant clones make up roughly 8% of the sample.

The sample's time point label is to be understood as: patch test 1, 2 weeks after DPC sensitization. The treatment or condition tag for this specimen amounts to: therapeutic diphenylcyclopropenone sensitization with weekly scalp DPC. At every patch-test visit, the blood draw took place before the patch test was put on. Eligible patients were aged 18 to 70, diagnosed with alopecia, deemed suitable for DPC therapy, and excluded if pregnant. Total RNA was extracted from unfractionated whole blood collected in Tempus Blood RNA tubes. This entry is derived from a study of human T cells and chemical hapten exposure (dated by TCRdb to 2020 to 2022). About the full investigation: For sensitization, 2% DPC in acetone was applied to a roughly 2 cm by roughly 2 cm area of upper inner arm skin. Patients additionally received weekly therapeutic DPC doses to the scalp throughout the roughly 24-week study period. Most of the patients in the cohort were female, and the cohort covered alopecia areata with under or over 50% scalp involvement, alopecia totalis and alopecia universalis. Libraries were pooled for sequencing, and variation in per-sample TCR yields was attributed mainly to small differences in library volumes within the pool. Blood samples were taken from patients before sensitization (week 0) and then at 2, 6 and about 24 weeks after DPC sensitization. Patch testing on the upper back used Finn chambers containing 0.01% DPC, with scoring done after 6 days according to International Contact Dermatitis Research Group standards. Approximately 30 alopecia patients provided blood for TCR sequencing at one to four time points (pre-sensitization, 2, 6 and 24 weeks). This study followed changes in the peripheral blood TCR repertoire in vivo during primary and secondary sensitization of alopecia patients to the hapten diphenylcyclopropenone (DPC). Summary of the overall study and its limitations: DPC sensitization did not change the number of TCRs with a frequency above 1 in 1000, and there was no evidence of changes in global repertoire structure. All patients had alopecia, a presumed autoimmune disease, so their immune response might differ from that of healthy individuals. A positive correlation was found between the number of PT1 expanded TCRs and patch test score, with significance reached at thresholds 8, 16 and 32 but not 4. After repeated subsampling, changes were observed in the strength of the expansion versus patch-test correlation and in the threshold at which the correlation became significant. Significantly more large CDR3 similarity clusters were formed by expanded TCRs than by pre-sensitization or healthy control sets, consistent with antigen-driven responses.

The CDR3 numbers 18 residues from cysteine through phenylalanine. Here the CDR3 DNA is all that survives: 54 bases in frame from base 1. CDR1 and CDR2, per the germline V gene (reference sequence), are LGHDT and YNNKEL. V and J lose 1 base and 2 bases, and a span of 15 bases separates them. The source of this sequence is a woman younger than 35 with alopecia areata. Some clones in this sample may be carry-over from other donors' samples. The chain uses TRBV3-1 and TRBJ2-6; the D gene is possibly TRBD1 or TRBD2, with 6 bases matching each. This sample comprised whole blood, obtained in connection with sensitization to the hapten diphenylcyclopropenone (DPC). The CDR3 reads as follows: CASSQGAEGDTGANVLTF. The bases read TGTGCCAGCAGCCAAGGAGCGGAGGGGGACACTGGGGCCAACGTCCTGACTTTC.